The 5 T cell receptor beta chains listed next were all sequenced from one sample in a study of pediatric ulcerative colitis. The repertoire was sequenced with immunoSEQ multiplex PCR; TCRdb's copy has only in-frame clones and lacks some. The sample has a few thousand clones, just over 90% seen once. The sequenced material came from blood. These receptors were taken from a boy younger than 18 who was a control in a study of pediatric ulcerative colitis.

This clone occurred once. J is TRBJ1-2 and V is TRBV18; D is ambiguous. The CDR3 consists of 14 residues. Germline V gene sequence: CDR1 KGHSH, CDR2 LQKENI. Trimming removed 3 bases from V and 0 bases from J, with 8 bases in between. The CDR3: CASSPARSNYGYTF. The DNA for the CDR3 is TGTGCCAGCTCACCGGCCAGGTCTAACTATGGCTACACCTTC.

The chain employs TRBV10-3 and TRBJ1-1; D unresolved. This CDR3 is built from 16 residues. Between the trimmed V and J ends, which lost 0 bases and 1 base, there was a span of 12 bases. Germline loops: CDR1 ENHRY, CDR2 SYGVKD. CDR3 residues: CAISESNRRQNTEAFF. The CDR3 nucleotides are TGTGCCATCAGTGAGTCGAATCGACGACAGAACACTGAAGCTTTCTTT.

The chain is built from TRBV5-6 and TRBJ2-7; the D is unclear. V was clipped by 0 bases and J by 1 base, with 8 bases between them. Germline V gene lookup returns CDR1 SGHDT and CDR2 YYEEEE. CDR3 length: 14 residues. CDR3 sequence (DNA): TGTGCCAGCAGCTTGGCCCCGGTGTCCTACGAGCAGTACTTC. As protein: CASSLAPVSYEQYF.

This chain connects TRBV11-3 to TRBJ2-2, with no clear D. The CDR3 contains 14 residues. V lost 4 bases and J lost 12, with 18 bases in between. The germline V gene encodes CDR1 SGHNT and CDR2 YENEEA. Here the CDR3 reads CASSSVASSAKLFF. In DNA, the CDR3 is TGTGCCAGCAGCTCCGTCGCGTCGTCGGCAAAGCTGTTTTTT.

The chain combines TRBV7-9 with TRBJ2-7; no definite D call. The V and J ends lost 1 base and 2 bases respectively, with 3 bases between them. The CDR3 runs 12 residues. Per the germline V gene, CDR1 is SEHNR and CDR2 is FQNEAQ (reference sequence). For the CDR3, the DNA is TGTGCCAGCAGCTTAGGGACCTACGAGCAGTACGTC. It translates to CASSLGTYEQYV.